This T cell receptor beta chain was profiled in a study of blood T cell repertoires in COVID-19. Looking at the study overall: Material from acute and convalescent COVID-19 was sourced from the United States, Italy and Spain. From T cells, B-cell-depleted T cells, or PBMCs came the material, which was cDNA or gDNA.

There are a few counts of this clone. Followed over time, Seattle patients had been enrolled while infection was active. Germline CDR1 reads ENHRY; CDR2 reads SYGVKD. CDR3 length: 12 residues. Trimming removed 7 bases from V and 4 bases from J, with 8 bases in between. As originally analysed: Quantification of nucleated cells was approximated via reference gene primer amplification. The table came from immunoSEQ multiplex PCR; TCRdb's copy has only in-frame clones and leaves some out. The V and J calls and clone size come from that table; D and trimming were worked out from the DNA. The table records about 76,000 clones, 80% to 90% of them present only once.

This chain connects TRBV10-3 to TRBJ1-5; D remains ambiguous. The TCR originated in a man aged 55 to 70 with COVID-19, enrolled during active disease. Sequenced material: peripheral blood. The CDR3 sequence is CAITSGNQPQHF. DNA for the CDR3: TGTGCCATCACTTCAGGTAATCAGCCCCAGCATTTT.